The 24 T cell receptor beta chains below come from one sample, sequenced in a study of blood T cell repertoires in COVID-19. The method was immunoSEQ multiplex PCR; TCRdb's version includes in-frame clones alone and lacks a portion of them. The sample includes hundreds of thousands of clones, around 87% of them seen just once. Material for sequencing was PBMCs or T cells enriched from blood (not recorded which). These receptors originate from a young woman with acute COVID-19.

This clone was seen just once. The chain is built from TRBV11-3 and TRBJ2-1; 12 bases are shared with TRBD2. The CDR3 is 14 amino acids. Germline V lookup: CDR1 SGHNT, CDR2 YENEEA. After removal of 3 bases from V and 8 bases from J, the junction contained 2 bases not matched to a gene. The CDR3: CASSLTSGSYEQFF. CDR3 sequence (DNA): TGTGCCAGCAGCTTGACTAGCGGGAGCTATGAGCAGTTCTTC.

CDR3 sequence (DNA): TGTGCCACCAGCAGAGATTTGACAGGGCGGCCAGATACGCAGTATTTT. This translates into CATSRDLTGRPDTQYF. The rearrangement joins TRBV15 to TRBJ2-3; the match to TRBD1 covers 7 bases. Germline-derived CDR1 and CDR2 are LNHNV and YYDKDF (reference sequence). This CDR3 has 16 residues. The V gene end was trimmed by 0 bases and the J gene end by 4 bases; junction bases not matched to a gene: 7.

The CDR3 spells CATSTRRAVYNEQFF. CDR3 in DNA: TGTGCCACCAGCACTCGGAGGGCCGTTTACAATGAGCAGTTCTTC. V and J are TRBV15 and TRBJ2-1, with D possibly TRBD2 on 6 matching bases. CDR3 size: 15 residues. The ends were cut back, 4 bases at V and 4 bases at J, with 14 bases in the middle. Looked up from germline, CDR1 is LNHNV and CDR2 is YYDKDF (reference sequence).

The genes are TRBV5-1 and TRBJ2-7, with 7 bases aligning to TRBD2. The germline gives CDR1 SGHRS, CDR2 YFSETQ. CDR3 size: 13 residues. Trimming cost V 0 bases and J 5 bases; bases outside gene matches: 2. The CDR3 nucleotides are TGCGCCAGCAGCTTGGGACTAGCTGACGAGCAGTACTTC. It yields the protein CASSLGLADEQYF.

V gene TRBV11-1 combines with J gene TRBJ2-5; D not resolved. The CDR3 covers 10 residues. The V gene's germline CDR1 is SGHAT and CDR2 FQDESV (reference sequence). V was shortened by 8 bases and J by 3 bases, with 4 bases between the two germline ends. This CDR3 is CASLEETQYF. In DNA form, the CDR3 reads TGTGCCAGCCTTGAAGAGACCCAGTACTTC.

J is TRBJ2-3 and V is TRBV27; D is ambiguous. With 3 bases removed from V and 2 bases from J, the gap between germline ends came to 9 bases. The CDR3 is made up of 14 amino acids. CDR1 is MNHEY and CDR2 is SMNVEV in the germline V gene (reference sequence). CDR3 in amino acids: CASSFPITTDTQYF. In DNA, the CDR3 is TGTGCCAGCAGTTTCCCTATAACCACAGATACGCAGTATTTT.

The gene calls are TRBV7-2 and TRBJ2-1; 10 nucleotides agree with TRBD2. V shed 1 base, J shed 11 bases, and the junction held 11 bases outside the gene matches. CDR3 size: 16 residues. Per the germline V gene, CDR1 is SGHTA and CDR2 is FQGNSA. The chain's CDR3 is CASSLEPLAGVAKQFF. The CDR3 nucleotides read TGTGCCAGCAGCTTAGAACCCCTAGCGGGGGTGGCCAAGCAGTTCTTC.

The gene calls are TRBV4-3 and TRBJ2-7; TRBD1 might be the D (6 bases). This CDR3 comprises 14 residues. The germline gives CDR1 LGHNA, CDR2 YSLEER. V lost 4 bases, J lost 7 bases, and 17 bases lay in between. The CDR3 nucleotides are TGCGCCAGCAGCCTTGAGACAGGCCCGGGGGAGCAGTACTTC. Protein product: CASSLETGPGEQYF.

The V and J genes are TRBV19 and TRBJ1-2; no firm D call. The CDR3 contains 16 residues. Germline V gene lookup returns CDR1 LNHDA and CDR2 SQIVND (reference sequence). V shed 5 bases and J shed 4 bases, with 20 bases lying between them. This chain's CDR3 is CASSRLHGEGTYGYTF. The CDR3 coding sequence is TGTGCCAGTAGTCGACTTCATGGGGAGGGTACCTATGGCTACACCTTC.

This chain joins TRBV7-9 and TRBJ2-1, with 11 bases matching TRBD2. The CDR3 consists of 16 residues. Germline V gene lookup returns CDR1 SEHNR and CDR2 FQNEAQ (reference sequence). V shed 1 base and J 4 bases; nucleotides not matched to a gene: 3. The CDR3 region has the DNA TGTGCCAGCAGCTTAGGTGGACTAGCGGGTTACAATGAGCAGTTCTTC. This encodes CASSLGGLAGYNEQFF. Full variable domain (outside the CDR3, taken from reference TRBV7-9 and TRBJ2-1): DTGVSQNPRHKITKRGQNVTFRCDPISEHNRLYWYRQTLGQGPEFLTYFQNEAQLEKSRLLSDRFSAERPKGSFSTLEIQRTEQGDSAMYLCASSLGGLAGYNEQFFGPGTRLTVL.

V is TRBV11-1 and J is TRBJ1-2; D gene ambiguous. Trimming removed 3 bases from V and 2 bases from J, with 10 bases in between. The CDR3 consists of 14 residues. In germline, CDR1 is SGHAT, CDR2 FQDESV (reference sequence). CDR3 protein: CASSLGYRNYGYTF. For the CDR3, the DNA is TGTGCCAGCAGCTTGGGTTACAGAAACTATGGCTACACCTTC.

The CDR3 DNA sequence: TGCGCCAGCAGCCAAGGTTACCAAAAGGGGGCCCTAAGCTACGAGCAGTACTTC. This gives the protein CASSQGYQKGALSYEQYF. This chain links TRBV4-3 with TRBJ2-7; 7 nucleotides line up with TRBD1. V lost 1 base to trimming and J lost 3 bases; unmatched junction nucleotides: 15. Germline V CDR1 and CDR2: LGHNA, YSLEER. This CDR3 is built from 18 residues.

The J gene is TRBJ2-1, the V gene TRBV5-1, with unresolved D. CDR3 length: 11 residues. V dropped 2 bases and J dropped 6 bases, with 3 bases sitting between them. Germline-derived CDR1 and CDR2 are SGHRS and YFSETQ. The CDR3 DNA reads TGCGCCAGCAGCTTTCTCAATGAGCAGTTCTTC. Residues: CASSFLNEQFF.

V is TRBV11-2 and J is TRBJ2-1, with 7 bases aligning to TRBD1. Germline V CDR1 and CDR2: SGHAT, FQNNGV. There are 15 residues in the CDR3. The ends lost 1 base at V and 5 bases at J; junction bases unmatched: 5. The CDR3, as DNA: TGTGCCAGCAGCTTAGGAACAGGGGAACACAATGAGCAGTTCTTC. Translated: CASSLGTGEHNEQFF.

This rearrangement joins TRBV6-2 or TRBV6-3 to TRBJ2-3; TRBD2 is a possible D gene (6 bases). CDR1 and CDR2 from the germline V gene are MNHEY and SVGEGT. The CDR3 consists of 15 residues. The V end was cut by 6 bases, the J end by 3 bases, with 16 bases between. In nucleotides, the CDR3 is TGTGCCAGCAGCAACCTTCGGGGGATGACAGATACGCAGTATTTT. Amino acids: CASSNLRGMTDTQYF.

V usage is TRBV7-2 and J usage is TRBJ2-7; 7 bases line up with TRBD1. CDR1 and CDR2 (germline): SGHTA, FQGNSA. The CDR3 is 15 residues long. With V trimmed by 9 bases and J by 0 bases, 11 bases remained unmatched. The CDR3 protein is CASQPNRGSSYEQYF. CDR3 bases: TGTGCCAGTCAGCCCAACAGGGGTAGCTCCTACGAGCAGTACTTC.

The chain uses TRBV3-1 (or the pseudogene TRBV3-2) and TRBJ1-5; D is ambiguous. Germline V gene lookup returns CDR1 LGHDT and CDR2 YNNKEL (reference sequence). The CDR3 covers 14 residues. V shed 3 bases and J shed 12 bases, with 18 bases lying between them. DNA of the CDR3: TGTGCCAGCAGCCACCTATCAGCACCGGGGATCCAGCATTTT. Its translation: CASSHLSAPGIQHF.

The chain uses TRBV27 and TRBJ2-1, with 12 bases fitting TRBD2. This CDR3 has 15 residues. CDR1 and CDR2 from the germline V gene are MNHEY and SMNVEV (reference sequence). V gave up 4 bases and J gave up 6 bases; unmatched junction bases: 4. CDR3 amino acids: CASSSLAGGLNEQFF. The CDR3, as DNA: TGTGCCAGCAGTTCACTAGCGGGAGGACTCAATGAGCAGTTCTTC.

The chain employs TRBV15 and TRBJ2-2, with D uncertain. CDR3 length: 12 residues. The V and J ends lost 4 bases and 5 bases respectively, with 5 bases between them. Germline lookup yields CDR1 LNHNV and CDR2 YYDKDF (reference sequence). The CDR3 region is CATSKLTGELFF. CDR3 sequence (DNA): TGTGCCACCAGCAAACTTACCGGGGAGCTGTTTTTT.

The chain carries TRBV7-9 and TRBJ2-7; D is possibly TRBD1 (6 bases). Germline assignment: CDR1 SEHNR and CDR2 FQNEAQ (reference sequence). With 4 bases removed from V and 2 bases from J, the gap between germline ends came to 15 bases. This CDR3 contains 15 residues. In nucleotides, the CDR3 is TGTGCCAGCAGCTGGGGACAAGGAGCCACCTACGAGCAGTACTTC. Translation gives CASSWGQGATYEQYF.

This clone was seen just once. The J gene is TRBJ2-5, the V gene TRBV18, with TRBD1 matching over 9 bases. Germline CDR1 is KGHSH and CDR2 is LQKENI. The CDR3 runs 16 residues. Trimming cost V 3 bases and J 3 bases; bases outside gene matches: 8. Here the CDR3 DNA reads TGTGCCAGCTCACCGAAACAGGGGGCGAGGGAAGAGACCCAGTACTTC. It codes for CASSPKQGAREETQYF.

This sequence joins TRBV29-1 and TRBJ1-2, with D perhaps TRBD1 (5 bases). The CDR3 is made up of 14 amino acids. The V end lost 5 bases, the J end lost 2 bases, and 15 bases lay between the germline ends. CDR1 and CDR2 from the germline V gene are SQVTM and ANQGSEA. The CDR3 DNA sequence: TGCAGCGTTTCTCGGGGGGTTCGAAACTATGGCTACACCTTC. The encoded protein is CSVSRGVRNYGYTF.

In its sample, this clone was seen once. The CDR3 nucleotides are TGTGCCAGCAGCCGCCGTATGAGCGGGAGGCATAATGAGCAGTTCTTC. It specifies CASSRRMSGRHNEQFF. The chain employs TRBV7-2 and TRBJ2-1; 9 nucleotides align to TRBD2. V lost 5 bases, J lost 7 bases, and 12 bases stayed unmatched. The CDR3 is made up of 16 amino acids. Looked up from germline, CDR1 is SGHTA and CDR2 is FQGNSA.

The V and J genes are TRBV6-5 and TRBJ2-7, with 11 bases that match TRBD2. Losses at the gene ends were 6 bases for V and 4 bases for J; bases not matched to a gene: 2. CDR1 and CDR2 from the germline V gene are MNHEY and SVGAGI. The CDR3 has 13 amino acids. The CDR3, as DNA: TGTGCCAGCAGCGGGACTAGCGGTTACGAGCAGTACTTC. This sequence encodes CASSGTSGYEQYF.